These 11 T cell receptor beta chains came from one sample sequenced in a study of T cell responses to AZD1222 COVID-19 vaccine. Here immunoSEQ multiplex PCR was the method, and the copy in TCRdb shows in-frame clones only, minus some. The sample holds around 140,000 clones, roughly 90% seen once. Sequencing was performed on peripheral blood, taken 28 days after the second AZD1222 dose. The receptors shown here come from an adult who received the AZD1222 COVID-19 vaccine.

The chain links TRBV30 to TRBJ2-1; D might be TRBD1 (5 bases). This CDR3 is 16 amino acids long. Trimming pared 2 bases from V and 4 bases from J, leaving 18 bases between. Germline V gives CDR1 GTSNPN, CDR2 SVGIG (reference sequence). The CDR3 here is CAWSKSRTSNYNEQFF. The CDR3, as DNA: TGTGCCTGGAGTAAGTCCCGGACATCTAATTACAATGAGCAGTTCTTC.

J is TRBJ1-6 and V is TRBV27; D is possibly TRBD1 (5 bases). Trimming removed 0 bases from V and 9 bases from J, with 21 bases in between. The CDR3 spans 18 residues. CDR1 and CDR2 from the germline V gene are MNHEY and SMNVEV (reference sequence). CDR3 nucleotide sequence: TGTGCCAGCAGTTTATCCCCCGCCCGGGCACCGGGGGGTTCACCCCTCCACTTT. Translating it yields CASSLSPARAPGGSPLHF.

The chain combines TRBV27 with TRBJ1-1; 11 positions agree with TRBD1. V was pared by 4 bases and J by 2 bases, with 6 bases of the junction left unmatched. CDR1 is MNHEY and CDR2 is SMNVEV in the germline V gene (reference sequence). CDR3 length: 16 amino acids. The CDR3 loop reads CASSSAGTGGNTEAFF. The CDR3, as DNA: TGTGCCAGCAGTTCCGCCGGGACAGGGGGTAACACTGAAGCTTTCTTT.

The rearrangement joins TRBV28 to TRBJ1-5; 8 bases line up with TRBD1. From germline, CDR1 is MDHEN and CDR2 SYDVKM. Losses at the gene ends were 7 bases for V and 1 base for J; bases not matched to a gene: 6. There are 15 residues in the CDR3. The CDR3 protein is CASILGTGSNQPQHF. The CDR3 DNA is TGTGCCAGCATACTCGGGACAGGCAGCAATCAGCCCCAGCATTTT.

This clone was observed a single time. CDR3 sequence reads: CASSDRLAYEQYF. CDR3 bases: TGTGCCAGCAGTGACCGACTCGCCTACGAGCAGTACTTC. This chain joins TRBV25-1 and TRBJ2-7; the D is unclear. The CDR3 has 13 amino acids. The V end was cut by 3 bases, the J end by 2 bases, with 8 bases between. Germline lookup yields CDR1 MGHDK and CDR2 SYGVNS.

The chain links TRBV3-1 (or the pseudogene TRBV3-2) to TRBJ2-2, with D perhaps TRBD2 (6 bases). Germline loops: CDR1 LGHDT, CDR2 YNNKEL (reference sequence). The CDR3 sequence is 14 residues long. V gave up 6 bases and J gave up 4 bases, with 12 bases separating them. The CDR3 is CASSGGYLTGELFF. CDR3 coding DNA: TGTGCCAGCAGTGGAGGGTACCTCACCGGGGAGCTGTTTTTT.

This rearrangement joins TRBV11-3 to TRBJ1-1; TRBD1 matches 7 bases. The CDR3 contains 13 residues. Germline V gene lookup returns CDR1 SGHNT and CDR2 YENEEA. V lost 5 bases and J lost 4; bases outside the gene matches: 4. DNA for the CDR3: TGTGCCAGCAGCCTCGACAGGGCCACTGAAGCTTTCTTT. This encodes CASSLDRATEAFF.

The rearrangement links TRBV6-1 to TRBJ2-1; D gene ambiguous. The germline gives CDR1 MNHNS, CDR2 SASEGT. V was trimmed by 2 bases and J by 6 bases, leaving 11 bases between them. This CDR3 is built from 14 residues. CDR3 protein: CASSELEQSNEQFF. CDR3 sequence (DNA): TGTGCCAGCAGTGAATTGGAACAAAGCAATGAGCAGTTCTTC.

The CDR3 reads CASNGGQGTDTQYF. The CDR3 DNA is TGTGCCAGCAACGGAGGGCAGGGCACAGATACGCAGTATTTT. The chain is built from TRBV9 and TRBJ2-3; D may be TRBD2 (6 bases). V dropped 6 bases and J dropped 1 base, with 12 bases sitting between them. The germline CDR1 and CDR2 sequences are SGDLS and YYNGEE. CDR3 length: 14 amino acids.

This chain joins TRBV27 and TRBJ2-4; TRBD2 agrees at 8 bases. Trimming took 6 bases from V and 2 from J; bases not matched to a gene: 3. Germline assignment: CDR1 MNHEY and CDR2 SMNVEV (reference sequence). The CDR3 is 14 amino acids. As DNA, the CDR3 is TGTGCCAGCAGCGGGAGGGGGTCCAAAAACATTCAGTACTTC. It yields the protein CASSGRGSKNIQYF.

The chain combines TRBV24-1 with TRBJ2-1; D might be TRBD1 or TRBD2, each matching 5 bases. The ends were cut back, 4 bases at V and 7 bases at J, with 16 bases in the middle. Germline CDR1 reads KGHDR; CDR2 reads SFDVKD. The CDR3 runs to 15 residues. In DNA, the CDR3 is TGTGCCACCAGTGACCGAGGGGAACGATTTAATGAGCAGTTCTTC. It codes for CATSDRGERFNEQFF.